This T cell receptor beta chain comes out of a study of T-cell reconstitution after alpha-beta-depleted transplantation in children. This clonotype has a count of ten or more. As yet, its antigen is unknown. Overall study results and limits: Counts and diversity of T cells one year after transplant came mostly from newly produced T cells.

During its preparation, the TCRbeta library received unique molecular identifiers. TCRdb re-called the PCR reads through MiXCR, storing one row per CDR3 protein. The sample holds roughly 250,000 distinct CDR3 sequences, around 7.5% seen once. The length of the CDR3 is 15 residues. Germline V gene sequence: CDR1 DFQATT, CDR2 SNEGSKA (reference sequence). V was clipped by 0 bases and J by 2 bases, with 11 bases between them. This chain joins TRBV20-1 and TRBJ2-1; D is perhaps TRBD2 (5 bases). The clonotype originates from a male patient between 10 and 17 years old who had a stem cell transplant for acute lymphoblastic leukemia, so the T cells may come from the graft donor. Sequenced here: PBMCs, mostly from graft donor cells, sampled 180 days after TCRalphabeta/CD19-depleted stem cell transplant. The CDR3 here is CSARDSAVTYNEQFF. The CDR3, as DNA: TGCAGTGCTAGAGATTCAGCGGTAACCTACAATGAGCAGTTCTTC.